A selection of T cell receptor beta chains follows, all from one sample in a study of shared clonotypes between healthy human individuals. Sequenced by immunoSEQ multiplex PCR; TCRdb stores in-frame clones only, minus some. The repertoire has roughly 2.4 million clones, about 94% of them found once; the top ten carry approximately 0.13%. Material for sequencing was naive CD4+ T cells sorted from blood. These receptors were taken from a man younger than 35 in good health. Both conserved end residues are part of each CDR3. Fields, in order: CDR3 length, clone size, D gene, J gene, V gene, CDR3 DNA, CDR3 protein. D genes are given only for firm matches. Some rows have no size entry. The others give once, few or many, or a class for an expanded clone.

13,NA,TRBD1,TRBJ2-7,TRBV29-1,TGCAGCTTCCGACAGGGGGGTTCCTACGAGCAGTACTTC,CSFRQGGSYEQYF
14,NA,TRBD1,TRBJ1-2,TRBV10-3,TGTGCCATCAGGGGACAGGGGAAGGACTATGGCTACACCTTC,CAIRGQGKDYGYTF
13,NA,NA,TRBJ2-5,TRBV10-3,TGTGCCATCGGACTCCAGGGTGCAGAGACCCAGTACTTC,CAIGLQGAETQYF
14,NA,NA,TRBJ2-3,TRBV11-3,TGTGCCAGCAGCTTAGGCGAGTTCACAGATACGCAGTATTTT,CASSLGEFTDTQYF
16,NA,NA,TRBJ1-4,TRBV10-3,TGTGCCATCAGTGAGTCGACGCCAGGGAGGGGAGAAAAACTGTTTTTT,CAISESTPGRGEKLFF
12,once,TRBD1,TRBJ2-1,TRBV11-2,TGTGCCAGCAGCCTGGGGACAGCTGAGCAGTTCTTC,CASSLGTAEQFF
14,NA,NA,TRBJ2-7,TRBV4-3,TGCGCCAGCAGCCAAGACTCCGGCCCCTCCGGGCAGTACTTC,CASSQDSGPSGQYF
14,NA,NA,TRBJ1-2,TRBV18,TGTGCCAGCTCACCACCGTCTTTTCTCTATGGCTACACCTTC,CASSPPSFLYGYTF
15,NA,TRBD2,TRBJ2-1,TRBV19,TGTGCCAGTAGTAGGTCTAGCGGCACGTGGAATGAGCAGTTCTTC,CASSRSSGTWNEQFF
15,NA,NA,TRBJ2-1,TRBV2,TGTGCCAGCAGTGGCGGCGCGAGCTCCTACAATGAGCAGTTCTTC,CASSGGASSYNEQFF
15,NA,TRBD2,TRBJ2-1,TRBV5-6,TGTGCCAGCAGCCTACTAGCGGGGTCCTACAATGAGCAGTTCTTC,CASSLLAGSYNEQFF
16,NA,TRBD1,TRBJ1-6,TRBV7-6,TGTGCCAGCAGCTTAGCACTGACAGGGCGGAATTCACCCCTCCACTTT,CASSLALTGRNSPLHF
13,NA,NA,TRBJ1-2,TRBV7-9,TGTGCCAGCAGCATACAGGATTTCGGTGGCTACACCTTC,CASSIQDFGGYTF
12,once,NA,TRBJ1-1,TRBV10-3,TGTGCCATCAGTGCCTTGAACACTGAAGCTTTCTTT,CAISALNTEAFF
15,once,NA,TRBJ2-3,TRBV7-2,TGTGCCAGCAGCCCCCAGTTAGCGAGCGCAGATACGCAGTATTTT,CASSPQLASADTQYF
14,NA,TRBD1,TRBJ2-5,TRBV5-5,TGTGCCAGCAGCTTTGGGACAGGCGGAGAGACCCAGTACTTC,CASSFGTGGETQYF
15,NA,TRBD1,TRBJ1-4,TRBV25-1,TGTGCCAGCAGTGAATCAGCGACAGGGGGAGGGAAACTGTTTTTT,CASSESATGGGKLFF
14,NA,NA,TRBJ1-4,TRBV7-2,TGTGCCAGCAGCTTCGGGACTCGGGGCGAAAAACTGTTTTTT,CASSFGTRGEKLFF
14,NA,NA,TRBJ1-2,TRBV28,TGTGCCAGCAGTTTTGGGGTCTTAGTGGATGGCTACACCTTC,CASSFGVLVDGYTF
14,NA,TRBD1,TRBJ1-1,TRBV28,TGTGCCAGCAGGTACGACAGGGGTGGCACTGAAGCTTTCTTT,CASRYDRGGTEAFF
17,NA,TRBD2,TRBJ2-3,TRBV4-2,TGTGCCAGCAGCCGGGATCCGGGACTAGCGGCCACAGATACGCAGTATTTT,CASSRDPGLAATDTQYF
14,NA,TRBD1,TRBJ2-2,TRBV5-4,TGTGCCAGCAGCCTGGGACAGCACACCGGGGAGCTGTTTTTT,CASSLGQHTGELFF
15,NA,TRBD2,TRBJ2-3,TRBV2,TGTGCCAGCAGTGGGACTAGTTTGGGAACAGATACGCAGTATTTT,CASSGTSLGTDTQYF
13,NA,TRBD1,TRBJ1-2,TRBV6-5,TGTGCCAGCTCCAGGGGGGACCGCTATGGCTACACCTTC,CASSRGDRYGYTF
11,NA,NA,TRBJ2-1,TRBV20-1,TGCAGTGCTGCGTTAAAGAATGAGCAGTTCTTC,CSAALKNEQFF
15,NA,TRBD1,TRBJ1-1,TRBV5-1,TGCGCCAGCAGCTTGGGGGACAGGCGTAAGGCTGAAGCTTTCTTT,CASSLGDRRKAEAFF
15,NA,NA,TRBJ2-5,TRBV13,TGTGCCAGCAGCTTAAAGTTTTGGCAGCAAGAGACCCAGTACTTC,CASSLKFWQQETQYF
14,NA,TRBD1,TRBJ1-3,TRBV30,TGTGCCTGGAGCCAGGGGGCAACTGGAAACACCATATATTTT,CAWSQGATGNTIYF
18,NA,NA,TRBJ2-4,TRBV6-1,TGTGCCAGCAGTGAAGTTTTAGGTAGTGGCAGGGGAGGAAACATTCAGTACTTC,CASSEVLGSGRGGNIQYF
17,NA,NA,TRBJ2-3,TRBV10-2,TGCGCCAGCAGTGAAATCCGGCGCGGAACAGGCACAGATACGCAGTATTTT,CASSEIRRGTGTDTQYF
14,NA,NA,TRBJ1-1,TRBV6-5,TGTGCCAGCAGGCCGGGACTGCCCAACACTGAAGCTTTCTTT,CASRPGLPNTEAFF
15,NA,NA,TRBJ2-5,TRBV7-9,TGTGCCAGCAGCCAGTCCCAGGGCTCGTGGGAGACCCAGTACTTC,CASSQSQGSWETQYF
15,NA,NA,TRBJ2-2,TRBV11-2,TGTGCCAGCAGCTACCAACCGCTGCCCGGAGGGGAGCTGTTTTTT,CASSYQPLPGGELFF
14,NA,NA,TRBJ2-7,TRBV10-2,TGCGCCAGCAGTGAGTCGGGGCGGATCTACGAGCAGTACTTC,CASSESGRIYEQYF
14,NA,TRBD2,TRBJ2-7,TRBV6-5,TGTGCCAGCAGTTACGGGGTTTGGCGGGAGACGCAGTACTTC,CASSYGVWRETQYF
16,once,NA,TRBJ1-2,TRBV6-5,TGTGCCAGCAGTTCACTGGGGGGGCCCCCTAACTATGGCTACACCTTC,CASSSLGGPPNYGYTF
14,NA,NA,TRBJ1-1,TRBV7-2,TGTGCCAGCAGCTTAGTGTTGATGAACACTGAAGCTTTCTTT,CASSLVLMNTEAFF
14,NA,NA,TRBJ1-2,TRBV5-1,TGCGCCAGCAGCTTGGCCTTTCAGGGCTATGGCTACACCTTC,CASSLAFQGYGYTF
15,NA,TRBD1,TRBJ1-2,TRBV7-9,TGTGCCAGCAGCTTGGCCGGGACAGGAAACTATGGCTACACCTTC,CASSLAGTGNYGYTF
12,NA,NA,TRBJ2-5,TRBV12-5,TGTGCTAGTGGTTTGTACTCGGAGACCCAGTACTTC,CASGLYSETQYF
16,NA,NA,TRBJ2-7,TRBV7-2,TGTGCCAGCAACCTATATTCCCGGGACGGGCATCAGGGTCAGTACTTC,CASNLYSRDGHQGQYF
12,NA,NA,TRBJ1-3,TRBV28,TGTGCCAGCAGTTTCCCCAGGGGACCCATATATTTT,CASSFPRGPIYF
15,NA,NA,TRBJ2-2,TRBV7-3,TGTGCCAGCAGCTTATTGGGACTCACCACCGGGGAGCTGTTTTTT,CASSLLGLTTGELFF
15,NA,NA,TRBJ1-6,TRBV6-1,TGTGCCAGCAGTGAGTCTCAGGGTCTGGCTTCACCCCTCCACTTT,CASSESQGLASPLHF
12,NA,NA,TRBJ2-2,TRBV5-6,TGTGCCAGCAGCCCTTACACCGGGGAGCTGTTTTTT,CASSPYTGELFF
13,NA,NA,TRBJ2-7,TRBV2,TGTGCCAGCAGAGGACGAAACCACTACGAGCAGTACTTC,CASRGRNHYEQYF
16,NA,NA,TRBJ2-2,TRBV7-3,TGTGCCAGCAGCTTAACGAGGGACGTCGGGACCGGGGAGCTGTTTTTT,CASSLTRDVGTGELFF
15,NA,TRBD1,TRBJ1-3,TRBV7-9,TGTGCCAGCAGCTTCCTACAGGGGGTTGGAAACACCATATATTTT,CASSFLQGVGNTIYF
15,NA,NA,TRBJ2-1,TRBV6-5,TGTGCCAGCCGGGGGGCGGGAAAGACCTACAATGAGCAGTTCTTC,CASRGAGKTYNEQFF
13,NA,TRBD1,TRBJ2-5,TRBV19,TGTGCCAGCGCGACAGGGGGCCAAGAGACCCAGTACTTC,CASATGGQETQYF
15,NA,TRBD1,TRBJ1-6,TRBV5-1,TGCGCCAGCAGCGCTCCGGGACAGGGCGGCTCACCCCTCCACTTT,CASSAPGQGGSPLHF
16,NA,NA,TRBJ1-1,TRBV14,TGTGCCAGCAGCCAAGGGGCCTGGAGGGGAGGGACTGAAGCTTTCTTT,CASSQGAWRGGTEAFF
19,once,TRBD1,TRBJ1-5,TRBV15,TGTGCCACCAAGGGAACAGGGGCCGGCTCGTTGACTGCTAATCAGCCCCAGCATTTT,CATKGTGAGSLTANQPQHF
15,once,NA,TRBJ2-1,TRBV6-4,TGTGCCGGCAGTGACTCTTGGCTCTACGACAATGAGCAGTTCTTC,CAGSDSWLYDNEQFF
18,NA,NA,TRBJ1-4,TRBV6-1,TGTGCCAGCAGTGAGATCCGGACAGCGATCCGTGAGAATGAAAAACTGTTTTTT,CASSEIRTAIRENEKLFF
14,NA,NA,TRBJ1-5,TRBV30,TGTGCCTGGAGTGTAAATGATGGGGCGCAGCCCCAGCATTTT,CAWSVNDGAQPQHF
15,NA,NA,TRBJ2-5,TRBV27,TGTGCCAGCCGGGGGGCGGGGAGACTACAAGAGACCCAGTACTTC,CASRGAGRLQETQYF